This TCR beta chain derives from a study of Ad26.COV2.S vaccination and SARS-CoV-2 variants. Comments on this clone: The antigen is not known.

Specified treatment: around 19 received Ad26.COV2.S at low or high dose, single or two shots; about 5 received placebo; per-sample allocation not given. Sampling occurred on day 63 after the first vaccine or placebo injection. In Boston, an adult donor aged 18-55 years took part. The method was immunoSEQ multiplex PCR; TCRdb's version includes in-frame clones alone and lacks a portion of them. The sample lists 360,000 or so clones, roughly 90% seen once, with 1.9% in the top ten. Study-wide findings and caveats: In TCR breadth and depth analyses, total T cell responses may have been underestimated. Vaccine and placebo recipients had similar non-spike TCR breadth. Vaccine recipients surpassed placebo recipients in spike-specific TCR breadth.

In germline, CDR1 is SNHLY, CDR2 FYNNEI. The CDR3 has 17 residues. J was trimmed by 7 bases and V by 5 bases; bases with no gene match: 13. This TCR was recovered from a person aged 18-60 years who received the Ad26.COV2.S COVID-19 vaccine or a placebo. The gene calls are TRBV2 and TRBJ2-3; 12 bases align to TRBD2. This specimen consisted of peripheral blood, obtained in a trial of Ad26.COV2.S vaccine versus placebo. The CDR3 bases are TGTGCCAGCAGTTATTTCCCTAGCGGGAGGGCCGTAAATACGCAGTATTTT. Translation gives CASSYFPSGRAVNTQYF.